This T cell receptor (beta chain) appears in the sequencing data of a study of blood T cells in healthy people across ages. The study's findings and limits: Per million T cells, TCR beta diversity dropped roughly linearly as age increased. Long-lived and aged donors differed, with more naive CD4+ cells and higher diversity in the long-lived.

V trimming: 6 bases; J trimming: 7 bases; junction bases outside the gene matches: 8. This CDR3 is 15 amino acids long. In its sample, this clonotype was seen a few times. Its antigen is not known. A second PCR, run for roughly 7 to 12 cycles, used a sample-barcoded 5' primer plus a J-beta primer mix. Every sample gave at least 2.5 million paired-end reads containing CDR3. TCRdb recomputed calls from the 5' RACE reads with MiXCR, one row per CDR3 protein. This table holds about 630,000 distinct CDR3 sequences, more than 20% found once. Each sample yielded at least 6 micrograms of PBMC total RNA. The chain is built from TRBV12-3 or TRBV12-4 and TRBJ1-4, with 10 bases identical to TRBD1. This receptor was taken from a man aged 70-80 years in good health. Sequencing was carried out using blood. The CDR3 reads CASSPGTGASEKLFF. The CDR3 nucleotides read TGTGCCAGCAGCCCAGGGACAGGGGCTAGTGAAAAACTGTTTTTT.